Given below is one TCR beta chain in context. This record comes from a study of blood T cell repertoires in COVID-19. About the research overall: The cDNA or gDNA used as material had been derived from T cells, B-cell-depleted T cells, or PBMCs.

In the study's own analysis: How many nucleated cells were present was estimated from reference gene primer amplification. Produced via immunoSEQ multiplex PCR; TCRdb's table is partial and in-frame only. The V and J calls and clone size were taken over from that table, and D and trimming were inferred from the DNA. The sample lists about 88,000 clones; 85% to 95% were seen once. This CDR3 region has 15 residues. V was pared by 7 bases and J by 2 bases, with 8 bases of the junction left unmatched. In germline, CDR1 is SEHNR, CDR2 FQNEAQ (reference sequence). V gene TRBV7-9 combines with J gene TRBJ2-3, with 8 nucleotides matching TRBD2. Sequencing was performed on peripheral blood. This sequence originates from a man in his sixties with acute or convalescent COVID-19. The CDR3: CASITREGATDTQYF. The CDR3 DNA reads as TGTGCCAGCATCACTCGGGAGGGCGCCACAGATACGCAGTATTTT.